The source of this TCR beta chain is a study of low-dose radiotherapy and immunotherapy resistance in tumors. Study background: The treatment that patients received was intravenous nivolumab 240 mg every two weeks plus ipilimumab 1 mg/kg every six weeks. A dose of 300 mg of oral aspirin was taken by patients daily for four cycles from cycle 1 day 1.

Primers used for first-strand cDNA, a TRAV- and TRBV-specific set, covered both alpha and beta chains. TCR amplification involved about 21 PCR cycles with a constant-region primer and V-primer adapter. mRNA, after isolation, was amplified by in vitro transcription. MiXCR, applied by TCRdb to the reads, yields one record per CDR3 protein. The sample shows 100,000 or so distinct CDR3 sequences, less than 25% of them seen only once. The sample holds many counts of this clonotype. CDR1 and CDR2 from the germline V gene are SGHAT and FQNNGV. The CDR3 is made up of 15 amino acids. V lost 7 bases and J lost 6, with 21 bases in between. The time point is: after trial treatment. Treatment meaning: LDRT plus nivolumab, ipilimumab, low-dose cyclophosphamide and aspirin (RACIN trial). Donors, who were enrolled in a single-arm phase I dose-escalation trial, received nivolumab, ipilimumab, aspirin, low-dose cyclophosphamide and low-dose radiotherapy.

The starting material was PBMCs, obtained after low-dose radiotherapy plus immunotherapy. The clonotype originates from a male donor with prostate cancer. The chain recombines TRBV11-2 with TRBJ1-2; D may be TRBD1 (5 bases). The CDR3 loop reads CASTPVFGGVDGYTF. In nucleotides, the CDR3 is TGTGCCAGCACCCCCGTTTTCGGGGGGGTGGATGGCTACACCTTC.